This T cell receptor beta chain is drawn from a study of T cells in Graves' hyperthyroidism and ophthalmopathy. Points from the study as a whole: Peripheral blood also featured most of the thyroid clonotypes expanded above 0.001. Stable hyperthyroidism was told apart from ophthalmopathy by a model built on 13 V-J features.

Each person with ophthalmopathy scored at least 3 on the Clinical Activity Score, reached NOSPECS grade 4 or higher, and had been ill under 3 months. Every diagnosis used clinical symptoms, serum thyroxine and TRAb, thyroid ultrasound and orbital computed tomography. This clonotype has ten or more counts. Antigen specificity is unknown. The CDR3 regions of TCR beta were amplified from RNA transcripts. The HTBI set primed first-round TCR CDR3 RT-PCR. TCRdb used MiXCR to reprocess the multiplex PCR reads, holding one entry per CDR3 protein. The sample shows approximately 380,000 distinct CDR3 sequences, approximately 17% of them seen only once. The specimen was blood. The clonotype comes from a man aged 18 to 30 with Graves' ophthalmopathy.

The CDR3 nucleotides are TGCGCCAGCAGCGCCGGGACAGCGGGAGATGGCTACACCTTC. Translation gives CASSAGTAGDGYTF. The rearrangement uses TRBV5-1 and TRBJ1-2, with TRBD1 matching over 7 bases. This CDR3 contains 14 residues. Unmatched junction bases numbered 9, after V lost 4 bases and J lost 6 bases. Germline lookup yields CDR1 SGHRS and CDR2 YFSETQ.